A selection of T cell receptor beta chains follows, all from one sample in a study of persistence of HIV-infected CD4 T cells. No antigen has been assigned to these receptors. Profiling relied on immunoSEQ multiplex PCR, and the TCRdb table lists in-frame clones only, not all of them. The top ten hold 30% to 40% of the sample, which has approximately 5,000 clones, roughly 60% seen once. This specimen was CD4+ T cells sorted from PBMCs after roughly 18-hour stimulation, taken from a patient who received antiretroviral therapy. The receptors come from an adult man with HIV who was CMV-seropositive. Both conserved end residues are trimmed from each CDR3. Clone size is given for some rows only: seen once, a few or many times, or a class if the clone is expanded.

AWSVGSRTDTQY | NA | TRBV30
ASTFGPTGTQY | NA | TRBV5-5
ASSLGDSPLVEKLF | few | TRBV7-9
ASSPQLAGYTGELF | NA | TRBV28
ASSPQAGGGIYEQY | few | TRBV7-2
ASSPMKGSYNEQF | NA | TRBV6-5
ASSQDQGGVARAKNIQY | few | TRBV3-1/TRBV3-2
ASSLAQTLYGYT | few | TRBV7-8
ASSYRRGKGEKLF | once | TRBV6-5
ASSQALNTGELF | NA | TRBV4-2
ASSVDLDRRREQY | NA | TRBV9
ASSRTSEGNNEQF | few | TRBV7-2
ASSAMDLPKETQY | few | TRBV21-1
ASSRVVGVHEQY | few | TRBV19
ASSPSGSEANYGYT | few | TRBV7-9
ASSYVSSYEQY | NA | TRBV6-5
AARRTVNTGELF | NA | TRBV6-5
AWSVGQTGRETQY | NA | TRBV30
ASSWGQGDSPLH | NA | TRBV5-1
ASSVGFQDRNTEAF | NA | TRBV9
ASSLAQERLKETQY | NA | TRBV7-2
ATSDLGGGVDNEQF | NA | TRBV24-1